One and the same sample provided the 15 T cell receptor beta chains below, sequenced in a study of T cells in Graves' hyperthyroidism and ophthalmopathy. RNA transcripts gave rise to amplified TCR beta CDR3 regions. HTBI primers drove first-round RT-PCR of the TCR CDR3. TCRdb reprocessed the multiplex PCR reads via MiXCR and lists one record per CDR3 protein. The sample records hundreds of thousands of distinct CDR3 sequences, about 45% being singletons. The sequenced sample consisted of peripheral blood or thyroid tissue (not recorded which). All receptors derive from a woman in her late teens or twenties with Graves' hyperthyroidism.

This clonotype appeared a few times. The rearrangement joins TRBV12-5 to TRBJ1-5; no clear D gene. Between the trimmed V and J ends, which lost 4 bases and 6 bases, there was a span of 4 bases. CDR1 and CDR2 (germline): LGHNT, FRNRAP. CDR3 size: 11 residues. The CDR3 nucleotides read TGTGCTAGTGGTTCGGGTCAGCCCCAGCATTTT. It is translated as CASGSGQPQHF.

In nucleotides, the CDR3 is TGTGCCATCAGACAGGACGGTGGGGATGGCTACGAGCAGTACTTC. Encoded protein: CAIRQDGGDGYEQYF. The chain couples TRBV10-3 to TRBJ2-7, with TRBD1 as a possible D gene (5 bases). Germline CDR1 ENHRY, CDR2 SYGVKD. This CDR3 has 15 residues. Trimming shortened V by 6 bases and J by 3 bases, and 18 bases separated the two germline ends.

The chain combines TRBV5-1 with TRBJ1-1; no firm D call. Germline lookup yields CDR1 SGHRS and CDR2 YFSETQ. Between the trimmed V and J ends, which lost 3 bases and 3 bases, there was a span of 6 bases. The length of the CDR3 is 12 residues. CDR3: CASSYADTEAFF. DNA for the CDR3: TGCGCCAGCAGCTATGCTGACACTGAAGCTTTCTTT.

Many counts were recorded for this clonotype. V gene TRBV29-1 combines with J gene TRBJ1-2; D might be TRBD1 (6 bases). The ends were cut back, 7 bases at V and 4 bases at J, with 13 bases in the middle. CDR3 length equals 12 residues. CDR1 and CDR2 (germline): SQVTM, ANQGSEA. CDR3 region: CSGQTGAYGYTF. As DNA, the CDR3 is TGCAGCGGCCAAACGGGGGCCTATGGCTACACCTTC.

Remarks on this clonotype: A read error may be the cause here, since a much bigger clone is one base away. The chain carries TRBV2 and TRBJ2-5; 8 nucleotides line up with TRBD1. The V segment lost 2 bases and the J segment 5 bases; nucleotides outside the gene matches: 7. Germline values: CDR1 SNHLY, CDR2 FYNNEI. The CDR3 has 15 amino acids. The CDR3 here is CASSERTGSTETQYF. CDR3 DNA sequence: TGTGCCAGCAGTGAAAGGACAGGGAGTACTGAGACCCAGTACTTC.

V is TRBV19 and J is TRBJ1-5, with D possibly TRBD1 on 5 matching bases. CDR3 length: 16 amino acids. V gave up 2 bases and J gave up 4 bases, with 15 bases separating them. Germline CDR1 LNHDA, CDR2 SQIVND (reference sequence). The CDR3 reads CASSITGVVGNQPQHF. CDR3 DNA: TGTGCCAGTAGTATAACGGGGGTCGTCGGGAATCAGCCCCAGCATTTT.

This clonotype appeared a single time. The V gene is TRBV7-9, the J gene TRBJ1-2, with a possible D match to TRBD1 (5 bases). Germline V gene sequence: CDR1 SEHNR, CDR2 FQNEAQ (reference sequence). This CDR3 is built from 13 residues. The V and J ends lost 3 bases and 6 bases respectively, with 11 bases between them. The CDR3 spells CASSFETGDGYTF. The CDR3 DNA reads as TGTGCCAGCAGCTTTGAGACGGGGGATGGCTACACCTTC.

This CDR3 is CAISGADSGNTIYF. The CDR3, as DNA: TGTGCCATCAGTGGGGCGGACTCTGGAAACACCATATATTTT. The chain carries TRBV10-3 and TRBJ1-3; unclear D gene. This CDR3 comprises 14 residues. Germline V CDR1 and CDR2: ENHRY, SYGVKD. V lost 4 bases, J lost 0 bases, and 7 bases lay in between.

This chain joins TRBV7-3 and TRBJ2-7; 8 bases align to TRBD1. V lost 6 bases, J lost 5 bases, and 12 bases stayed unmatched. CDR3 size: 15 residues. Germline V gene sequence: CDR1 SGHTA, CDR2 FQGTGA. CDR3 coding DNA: TGTGCCAGCAGTTTAGTCTGGACAGGGAGAGACGAGCAGTACTTC. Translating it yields CASSLVWTGRDEQYF.

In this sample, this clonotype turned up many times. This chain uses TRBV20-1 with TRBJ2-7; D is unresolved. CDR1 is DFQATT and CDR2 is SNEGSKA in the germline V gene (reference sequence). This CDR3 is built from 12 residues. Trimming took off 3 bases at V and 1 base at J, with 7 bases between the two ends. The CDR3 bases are TGCAGTGCTAGGTCCGGGTCCTACGAGCAGTACTTC. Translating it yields CSARSGSYEQYF.

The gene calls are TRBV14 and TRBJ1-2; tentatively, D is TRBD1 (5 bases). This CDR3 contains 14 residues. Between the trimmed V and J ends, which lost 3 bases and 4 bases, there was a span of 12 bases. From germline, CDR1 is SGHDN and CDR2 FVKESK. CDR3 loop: CASSHGAGIYGYTF. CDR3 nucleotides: TGTGCCAGCAGCCATGGGGCAGGGATCTATGGCTACACCTTC.

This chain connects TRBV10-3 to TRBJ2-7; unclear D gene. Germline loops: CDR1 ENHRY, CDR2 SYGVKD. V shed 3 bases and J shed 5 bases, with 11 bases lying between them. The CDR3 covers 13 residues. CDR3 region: CAISEGLGNEQYF. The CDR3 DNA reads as TGTGCCATCAGTGAAGGGTTGGGGAACGAGCAGTACTTC.

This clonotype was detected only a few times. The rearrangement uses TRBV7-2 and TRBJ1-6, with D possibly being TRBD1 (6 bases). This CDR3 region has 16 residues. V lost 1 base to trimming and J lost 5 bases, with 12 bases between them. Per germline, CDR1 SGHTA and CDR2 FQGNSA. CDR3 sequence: CASSLVGGHNNSPLHF. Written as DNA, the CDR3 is TGTGCCAGCAGCTTAGTCGGGGGGCATAATAATTCACCCCTCCACTTT.

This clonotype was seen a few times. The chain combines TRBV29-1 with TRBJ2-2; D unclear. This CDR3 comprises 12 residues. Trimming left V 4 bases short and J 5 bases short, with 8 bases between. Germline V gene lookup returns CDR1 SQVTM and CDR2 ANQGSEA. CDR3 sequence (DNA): TGCAGCGTTGTATCAGAAACCGGGGAGCTGTTTTTT. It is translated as CSVVSETGELFF.

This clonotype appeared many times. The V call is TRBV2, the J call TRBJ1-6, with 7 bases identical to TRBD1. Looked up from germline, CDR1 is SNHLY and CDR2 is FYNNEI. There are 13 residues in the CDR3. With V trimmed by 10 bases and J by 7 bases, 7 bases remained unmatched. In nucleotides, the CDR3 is TGTGCCAATCGCCGGGACAGAAATTCACCCCTCCACTTT. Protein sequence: CANRRDRNSPLHF.